Shown below are 18 T cell receptor beta chains from a single sample sequenced in a study of a mutant IDH1 vaccine in newly diagnosed glioma. TCRdb's table, derived via immunoSEQ multiplex PCR, lists solely in-frame clones and lacks some. The sample carries tens of thousands of clones, around 90% recorded once. The time point denotes: baseline, week 1 (first vaccination visit). Treatment: pre-vaccination baseline after standard-of-care therapy. The sequencing here drew on PBMCs, taken from a glioma patient treated with radiotherapy, temozolomide or both. These receptors originate from a man between 18 and 35 years old with glioma.

The chain is built from TRBV27 and TRBJ2-5, with a weak D call TRBD2 (5 bases). Germline CDR1 and CDR2: MNHEY and SMNVEV (reference sequence). The CDR3 is 14 amino acids. Trimming removed 5 bases at V and 5 bases at J, with 15 bases between. The CDR3 sequence is CASSPRTRGETQYF. DNA of the CDR3: TGTGCCAGCAGTCCTCGGACCCGCGGGGAGACCCAGTACTTC.

V usage is TRBV5-6 and J usage is TRBJ2-3, with D uncertain. V lost 4 bases and J lost 6, with 12 bases in between. The CDR3 spans 13 residues. The V gene's germline CDR1 is SGHDT and CDR2 YYEEEE. Here the CDR3 reads CASSLDLVDTQYF. The CDR3, as DNA: TGTGCCAGCAGCCTCGACCTAGTCGATACGCAGTATTTT.

The V call is TRBV4-1, the J call TRBJ1-1, with a tentative D call TRBD1 (6 bases). CDR1 MGHRA and CDR2 YSYEKL come from the germline V gene. V lost 1 base and J lost 0, with 15 bases in between. This CDR3 contains 17 residues. The CDR3 is CASSQGAGGGLNTEAFF. CDR3 bases: TGCGCCAGCAGCCAAGGGGCAGGTGGGGGGCTGAACACTGAAGCTTTCTTT.

The genes are TRBV2 and TRBJ2-7; 8 bases are shared with TRBD1. Germline-derived CDR1 and CDR2 are SNHLY and FYNNEI. Unmatched junction bases numbered 7, after V lost 4 bases and J lost 8 bases. CDR3 size: 13 residues. In DNA form, the CDR3 reads TGTGCCAGCAGTGGCTTGGGGACAGGCAAGCAGTACTTC. Amino acids: CASSGLGTGKQYF.

The chain couples TRBV4-3 to TRBJ1-5, with D tentatively TRBD1 (5 bases). The germline CDR1 and CDR2 sequences are LGHNA and YSLEER. There are 15 residues in the CDR3. Trimming stripped 0 bases from V and 5 bases from J, with 11 bases between. CDR3 sequence: CASSQDGGMDQPQHF. The CDR3 DNA follows: TGCGCCAGCAGCCAAGATGGGGGGATGGATCAGCCCCAGCATTTT.

The chain carries TRBV30 and TRBJ2-1, with D unclear. V was shortened by 1 base and J by 2 bases, with 12 bases between the two germline ends. Per the germline V gene, CDR1 is GTSNPN and CDR2 is SVGIG (reference sequence). The CDR3 has 15 residues. The CDR3 is CAWSGLTAAYNEQFF. The CDR3 DNA follows: TGTGCCTGGAGTGGTCTGACGGCCGCCTACAATGAGCAGTTCTTC.

The DNA of the CDR3 is TGTGCCAGCAGCTTAGTTGGTGAGCTCAATCAGCCCCAGCATTTT. This sequence encodes CASSLVGELNQPQHF. The chain carries TRBV7-9 and TRBJ1-5; D gene unclear. The germline CDR1 and CDR2 sequences are SEHNR and FQNEAQ (reference sequence). V lost 1 base and J lost 3, with 10 bases in between. The CDR3 covers 15 residues. Complete variable domain (other parts from reference TRBV7-9 and TRBJ1-5): DTGVSQNPRHKITKRGQNVTFRCDPISEHNRLYWYRQTLGQGPEFLTYFQNEAQLEKSRLLSDRFSAERPKGSFSTLEIQRTEQGDSAMYLCASSLVGELNQPQHFGDGTRLSIL.

The chain uses TRBV6-6 and TRBJ1-1; unclear D gene. The CDR3 consists of 12 residues. Trimming stripped 7 bases from V and 4 bases from J, with 10 bases between. Germline lookup yields CDR1 MNHNY and CDR2 SVGAGI (reference sequence). CDR3 DNA: TGTGCCAGCATCAAGACGGGCACTGAAGCTTTCTTT. Translated: CASIKTGTEAFF.

The rearrangement links TRBV7-9 to TRBJ2-1, with TRBD1 matching 7 bases. This CDR3 is built from 18 residues. The junction had 17 bases not matched to a gene; V was cut back by 6 bases and J by 3 bases. CDR1 and CDR2 (germline): SEHNR, FQNEAQ (reference sequence). CDR3 residues: CASRFRDSVPHLYNEQFF. The CDR3 DNA sequence: TGTGCCAGCAGATTCCGGGACAGCGTACCGCACCTCTACAATGAGCAGTTCTTC.

The rearrangement links TRBV7-9 to TRBJ1-1; D uncertain. Germline V gives CDR1 SEHNR, CDR2 FQNEAQ (reference sequence). The V end lost 5 bases, the J end lost 4 bases, and 14 bases lay between the germline ends. The CDR3 consists of 14 residues. The CDR3 here is CASSLRGGGTEAFF. The CDR3 region has the DNA TGTGCCAGCAGCCTCCGGGGAGGCGGCACTGAAGCTTTCTTT. Combining the CDR3 with reference TRBV7-9 and TRBJ1-1 gives the whole variable domain DTGVSQNPRHKITKRGQNVTFRCDPISEHNRLYWYRQTLGQGPEFLTYFQNEAQLEKSRLLSDRFSAERPKGSFSTLEIQRTEQGDSAMYLCASSLRGGGTEAFFGQGTRLTVV.

By its share, this clone is large. The rearrangement joins TRBV11-2 to TRBJ1-4; 9 bases line up with TRBD1. This CDR3 region has 16 residues. V was clipped by 5 bases and J by 7 bases; unmatched bases: 11. CDR1 is SGHAT and CDR2 is FQNNGV in the germline V gene. For the CDR3, the DNA is TGTGCCAGCAGCCAAGGGGGGGGACAGGGCGGTGAAAAACTGTTTTTT. It codes for CASSQGGGQGGEKLFF.

The CDR3 loop is CASSLGRANEQFF. CDR3 coding DNA: TGTGCCAGCAGCTTAGGCAGGGCCAATGAGCAGTTCTTC. The chain carries TRBV7-2 and TRBJ2-1; TRBD1 might be the D (5 bases). The germline V gene has CDR1 SGHTA and CDR2 FQGNSA. V shed 1 base and J shed 6 bases, with 7 bases lying between them. The CDR3 is 13 residues long.

The chain uses TRBV6-5 and TRBJ1-1, with a tentative D call TRBD1 (5 bases). The germline CDR1 and CDR2 sequences are MNHEY and SVGAGI. Between the trimmed V and J ends, which lost 0 bases and 9 bases, there was a span of 8 bases. The CDR3 has 12 amino acids. The CDR3 region is CASSYSRGQAFF. The CDR3 DNA follows: TGTGCCAGCAGTTACTCGAGGGGACAAGCTTTCTTT.

This chain uses TRBV15 with TRBJ2-3; D is ambiguous. The V gene lost 0 bases and the J gene lost 8 bases, with 6 bases spanning the gap. This CDR3 spans 12 amino acids. Germline CDR1 reads LNHNV; CDR2 reads YYDKDF (reference sequence). The CDR3 reads CATSRDRTTQYF. Here the CDR3 DNA reads TGTGCCACCAGCAGAGATCGTACTACGCAGTATTTT.

This clone was observed once. The chain carries TRBV4-2 and TRBJ2-3, with D perhaps matching TRBD2 (6 bases). This CDR3 contains 18 residues. Deletions cut 2 bases from V and 1 base from J, with 19 bases between. Germline loops: CDR1 LGHNA, CDR2 YNFKEQ. This CDR3 reads CASSQRDSISDGTDTQYF. CDR3 bases: TGTGCCAGCAGCCAACGGGACTCAATCTCGGATGGCACAGATACGCAGTATTTT.

This clone was recorded a few times. This chain links TRBV14 with TRBJ1-1; 8 bases line up with TRBD1. The germline V gene encodes CDR1 SGHDN and CDR2 FVKESK. The CDR3 has 15 amino acids. With V trimmed by 4 bases and J by 2 bases, 6 bases remained unmatched. The CDR3 spells CASSPQDRVNTEAFF. The CDR3 bases are TGTGCCAGCAGCCCCCAGGACAGGGTAAACACTGAAGCTTTCTTT.

The genes are TRBV13 and TRBJ2-7; D is uncertain. The CDR3 covers 13 residues. Trimming took 5 bases from V and 1 from J, leaving 9 bases between them. Germline values: CDR1 PRHDT, CDR2 FYEKMQ (reference sequence). CDR3 nucleotide sequence: TGTGCCAGCAGCATGGACGCATCCTACGAGCAGTACTTC. It specifies CASSMDASYEQYF.

This chain links TRBV2 with TRBJ1-1; D is unclear. CDR3 size: 15 residues. CDR1 is SNHLY and CDR2 is FYNNEI in the germline V gene. V lost 4 bases and J 1 base, leaving 13 bases between the germline ends. CDR3 in amino acids: CASSAEGRENTEAFF. The DNA of the CDR3 is TGTGCCAGCAGTGCAGAGGGCCGGGAGAACACTGAAGCTTTCTTT.